This TCR beta chain was captured in a study of shared clonotypes between healthy human individuals. About the research overall: Aged between 18 and 49, the donors were a couple of women and a few men.

The germline V and J ends were trimmed by 5 bases and 7 bases, with 17 bases remaining between them. This CDR3 comprises 14 residues. Germline values: CDR1 SGHTA, CDR2 FQGNSA. Data came from immunoSEQ multiplex PCR; TCRdb stores just in-frame clones and leaves some out. The profile shows about 1 million clones, roughly 80% of them singletons. Study-wide points: Shared clonotypes: about 5% naive CD4, about 3.3% naive CD8, less than 2.5% memory CD4, under 0.5% memory CD8.

The sample holds one count of this clone. Its antigen is as yet unknown. This chain joins TRBV7-2 and TRBJ1-2, with unresolved D. The specimen was memory CD4+ T cells sorted from blood. The subset: CD45RA-negative fraction. The sequence was collected from a man younger than 35 in good health. DNA of the CDR3: TGTGCCAGCAGCACCCGAGACACGGTCAGTGGCTACACCTTC. This codes for CASSTRDTVSGYTF.